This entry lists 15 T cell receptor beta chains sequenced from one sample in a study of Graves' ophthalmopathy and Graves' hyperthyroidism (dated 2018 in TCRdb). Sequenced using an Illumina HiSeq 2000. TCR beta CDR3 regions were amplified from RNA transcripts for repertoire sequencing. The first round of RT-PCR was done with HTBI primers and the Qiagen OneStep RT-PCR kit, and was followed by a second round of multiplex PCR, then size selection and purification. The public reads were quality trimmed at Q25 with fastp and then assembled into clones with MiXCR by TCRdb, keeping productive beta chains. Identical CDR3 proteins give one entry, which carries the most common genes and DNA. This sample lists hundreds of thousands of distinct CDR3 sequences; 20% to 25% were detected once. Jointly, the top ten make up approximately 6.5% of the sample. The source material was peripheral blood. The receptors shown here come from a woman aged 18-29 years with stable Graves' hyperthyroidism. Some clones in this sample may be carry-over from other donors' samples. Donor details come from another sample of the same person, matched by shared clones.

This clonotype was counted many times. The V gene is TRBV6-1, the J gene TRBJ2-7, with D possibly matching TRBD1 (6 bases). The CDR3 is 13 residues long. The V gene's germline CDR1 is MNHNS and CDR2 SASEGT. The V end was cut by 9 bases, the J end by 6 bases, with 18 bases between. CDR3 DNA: TGTGCCAGTGGGAAGAGGGGCAGGGGCGAGCAGTACTTC. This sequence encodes CASGKRGRGEQYF.

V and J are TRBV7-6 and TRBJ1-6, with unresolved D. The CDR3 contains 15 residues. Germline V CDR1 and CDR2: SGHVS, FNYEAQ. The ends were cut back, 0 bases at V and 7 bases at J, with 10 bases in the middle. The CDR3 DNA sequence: TGTGCCAGCAGCTTAGCACCAGGCAGGAATTCACCCCTCCACTTT. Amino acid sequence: CASSLAPGRNSPLHF. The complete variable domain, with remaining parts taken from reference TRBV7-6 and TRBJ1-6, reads GAGVSQSPRYKVTKRGQDVALRCDPISGHVSLYWYRQALGQGPEFLTYFNYEAQQDKSGLPNDRFSAERPEGSISTLTIQRTEQRDSAMYRCASSLAPGRNSPLHFGNGTRLTVT.

The CDR3 region is CASSFVVDTEAFF. For the CDR3, the DNA is TGTGCCAGTAGTTTCGTGGTGGACACTGAAGCTTTCTTT. The V and J genes are TRBV19 and TRBJ1-1; D not resolved. Germline V gene lookup returns CDR1 LNHDA and CDR2 SQIVND (reference sequence). This CDR3 spans 13 amino acids. V lost 5 bases and J 3 bases, leaving 10 bases between the germline ends.

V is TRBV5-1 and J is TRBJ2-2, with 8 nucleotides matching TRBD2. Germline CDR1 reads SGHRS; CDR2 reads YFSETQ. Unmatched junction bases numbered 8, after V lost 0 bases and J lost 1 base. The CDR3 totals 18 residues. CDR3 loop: CASSLAASGGLNTGELFF. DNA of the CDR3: TGCGCCAGCAGCTTGGCCGCCAGCGGGGGCTTGAACACCGGGGAGCTGTTTTTT.

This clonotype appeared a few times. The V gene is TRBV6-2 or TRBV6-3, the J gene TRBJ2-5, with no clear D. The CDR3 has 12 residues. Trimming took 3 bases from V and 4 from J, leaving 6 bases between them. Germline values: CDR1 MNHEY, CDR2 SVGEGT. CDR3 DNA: TGTGCCAGCAGTTATAGGGTAGAGACCCAGTACTTC. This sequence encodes CASSYRVETQYF.

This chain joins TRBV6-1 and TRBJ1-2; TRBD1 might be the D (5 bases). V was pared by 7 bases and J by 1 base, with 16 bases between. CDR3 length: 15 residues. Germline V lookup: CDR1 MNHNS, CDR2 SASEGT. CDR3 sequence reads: CASTLRDRSNYGYTF. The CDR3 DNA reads TGTGCCAGCACCCTCAGAGACAGAAGTAACTATGGCTACACCTTC.

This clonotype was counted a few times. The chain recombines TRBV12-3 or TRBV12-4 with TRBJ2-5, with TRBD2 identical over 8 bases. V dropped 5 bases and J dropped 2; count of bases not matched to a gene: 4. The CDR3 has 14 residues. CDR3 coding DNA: TGTGCCAGCAGTACGACTAGCGCGCAAGAGACCCAGTACTTC. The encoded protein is CASSTTSAQETQYF.

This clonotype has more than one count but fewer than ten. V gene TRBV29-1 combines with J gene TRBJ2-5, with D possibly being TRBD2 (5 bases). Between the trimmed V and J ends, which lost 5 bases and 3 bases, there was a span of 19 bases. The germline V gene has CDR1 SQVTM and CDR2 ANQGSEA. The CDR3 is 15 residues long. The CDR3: CSVPPWDTSEETQYF. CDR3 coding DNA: TGCAGCGTTCCCCCCTGGGATACTAGTGAAGAGACCCAGTACTTC.

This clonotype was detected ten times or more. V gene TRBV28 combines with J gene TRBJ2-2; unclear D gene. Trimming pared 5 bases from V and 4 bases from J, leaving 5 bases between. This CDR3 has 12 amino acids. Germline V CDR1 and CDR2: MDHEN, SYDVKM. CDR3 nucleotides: TGTGCCAGCAGTACGCTCACCGGGGAGCTGTTTTTT. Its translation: CASSTLTGELFF.

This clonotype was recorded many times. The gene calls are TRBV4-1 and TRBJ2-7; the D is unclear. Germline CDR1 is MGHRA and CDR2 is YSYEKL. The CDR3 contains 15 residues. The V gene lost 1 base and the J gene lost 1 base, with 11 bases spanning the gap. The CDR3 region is CASSQVFTRSYEQYF. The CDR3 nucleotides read TGCGCCAGCAGCCAAGTCTTCACGAGGTCCTACGAGCAGTACTTC.

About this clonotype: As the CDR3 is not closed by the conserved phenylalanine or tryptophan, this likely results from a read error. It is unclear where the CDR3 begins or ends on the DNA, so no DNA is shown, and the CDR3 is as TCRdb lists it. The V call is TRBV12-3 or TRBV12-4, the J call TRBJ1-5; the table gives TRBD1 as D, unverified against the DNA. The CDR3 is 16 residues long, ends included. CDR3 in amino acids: CASSRHAGGANQPQQL.

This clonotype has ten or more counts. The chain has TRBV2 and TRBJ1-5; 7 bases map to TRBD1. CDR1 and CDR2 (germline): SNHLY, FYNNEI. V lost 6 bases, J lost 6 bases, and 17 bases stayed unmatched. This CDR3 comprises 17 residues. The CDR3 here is CASSLGTAPGRTQPQHF. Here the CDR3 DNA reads TGTGCCAGCAGCCTTGGGACAGCCCCCGGTCGCACTCAGCCCCAGCATTTT.

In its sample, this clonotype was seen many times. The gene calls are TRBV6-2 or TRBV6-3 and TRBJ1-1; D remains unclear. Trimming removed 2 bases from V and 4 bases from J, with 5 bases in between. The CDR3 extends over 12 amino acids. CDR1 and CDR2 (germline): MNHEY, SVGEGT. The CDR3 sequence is CASSYKVTEAFF. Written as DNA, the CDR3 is TGTGCCAGCAGTTACAAGGTCACTGAAGCTTTCTTT.

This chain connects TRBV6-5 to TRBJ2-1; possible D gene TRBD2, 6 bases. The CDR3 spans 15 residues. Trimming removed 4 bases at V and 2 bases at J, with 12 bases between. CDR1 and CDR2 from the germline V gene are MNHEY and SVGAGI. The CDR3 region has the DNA TGTGCCAGCAGTTCCCCGGGACTTACCTACAATGAGCAGTTCTTC. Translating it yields CASSSPGLTYNEQFF.

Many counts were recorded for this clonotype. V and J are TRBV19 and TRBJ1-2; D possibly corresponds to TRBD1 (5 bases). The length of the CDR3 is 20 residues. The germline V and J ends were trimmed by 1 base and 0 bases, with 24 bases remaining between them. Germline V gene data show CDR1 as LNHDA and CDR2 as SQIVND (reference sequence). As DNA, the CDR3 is TGTGCCAGTAGTATAGGGCGGATCAGGGCGAGACTCTCGCCTAACTATGGCTACACCTTC. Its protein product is CASSIGRIRARLSPNYGYTF.